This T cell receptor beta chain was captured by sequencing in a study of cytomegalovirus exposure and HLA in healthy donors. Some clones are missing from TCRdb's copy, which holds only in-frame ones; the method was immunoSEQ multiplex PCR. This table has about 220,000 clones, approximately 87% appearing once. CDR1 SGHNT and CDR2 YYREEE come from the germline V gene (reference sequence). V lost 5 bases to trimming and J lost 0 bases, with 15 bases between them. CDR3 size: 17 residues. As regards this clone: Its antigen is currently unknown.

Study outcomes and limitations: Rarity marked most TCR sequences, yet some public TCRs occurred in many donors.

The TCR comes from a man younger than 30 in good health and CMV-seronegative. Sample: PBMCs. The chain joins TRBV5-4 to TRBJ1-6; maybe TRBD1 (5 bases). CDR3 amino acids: CASSFAGKSSYNSPLHF. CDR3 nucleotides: TGTGCCAGCAGTTTCGCAGGGAAGAGCTCCTATAATTCACCCCTCCACTTT.